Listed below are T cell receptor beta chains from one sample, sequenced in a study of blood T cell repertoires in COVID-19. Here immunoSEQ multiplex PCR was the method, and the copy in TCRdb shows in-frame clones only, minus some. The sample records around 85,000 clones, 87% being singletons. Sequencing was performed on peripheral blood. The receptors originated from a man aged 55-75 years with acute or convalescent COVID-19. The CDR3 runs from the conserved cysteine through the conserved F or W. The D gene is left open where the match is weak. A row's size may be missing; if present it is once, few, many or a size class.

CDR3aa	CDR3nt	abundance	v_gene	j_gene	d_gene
CASSPPQGSGNTIYF	TGTGCCAGCAGCCCCCCCCAGGGATCCGGAAACACCATATATTTT	NA	TRBV7-2	TRBJ1-3	NA
CASSSYRGRGSPLHF	TGTGCCAGCAGCTCTTACAGGGGGCGCGGTTCACCCCTCCACTTT	NA	TRBV5-4	TRBJ1-6	TRBD1
CASRGPGVGDTQYF	TGCGCCAGCCGCGGTCCGGGGGTAGGAGATACGCAGTATTTT	NA	TRBV5-1	TRBJ2-3	NA
CASGSGATGLSQFF	TGTGCCAGCGGCTCGGGTGCCACGGGTCTATCACAGTTCTTC	NA	TRBV6-5	TRBJ2-1	NA
CASSLTQGIGANVLTF	TGTGCCAGCAGCTTAACCCAGGGGATTGGGGCCAACGTCCTGACTTTC	once	TRBV7-2	TRBJ2-6	NA
CASSLQTWDRDNTEAFF	TGTGCCAGCAGCTTACAAACTTGGGACAGGGATAACACTGAAGCTTTCTTT	NA	TRBV7-9	TRBJ1-1	TRBD1
CASSDRTRTSGGPYIQYF	TGTGCCAGCAGTGACAGGACAAGGACTAGCGGGGGGCCATACATTCAGTACTTC	NA	TRBV6-2/TRBV6-3	TRBJ2-4	TRBD2
CASSRRDRVTDTQYF	TGTGCCAGCAGCCGCCGAGACAGGGTTACAGATACGCAGTATTTT	few	TRBV5-6	TRBJ2-3	TRBD1
CASSGPGTANSGNTIYF	TGCGCCAGCAGTGGCCCCGGGACAGCTAACTCTGGAAACACCATATATTTT	NA	TRBV10-2	TRBJ1-3	TRBD1
CASSLGTGGEKLFF	TGTGCCAGCAGCTTAGGGACAGGGGGTGAAAAACTGTTTTTT	NA	TRBV7-9	TRBJ1-4	TRBD1
CASQGQGATEAFF	TGTGCCAGCCAGGGCCAGGGGGCCACTGAAGCTTTCTTT	NA	TRBV6-5	TRBJ1-1	TRBD1
CASSLALLSENTQYF	TGTGCCAGCAGCTTGGCCCTGTTATCGGAGAATACGCAGTATTTT	NA	TRBV5-8	TRBJ2-3	NA
CASSVAPGGPGETQYF	TGTGCCAGCAGCGTAGCTCCGGGGGGTCCAGGAGAGACCCAGTACTTC	NA	TRBV9	TRBJ2-5	TRBD2
CASSYLTGGKDTQYF	TGTGCCAGCAGTTACCTGACAGGGGGCAAAGATACGCAGTATTTT	NA	TRBV6-5	TRBJ2-3	TRBD1
CASSLGQRGDTDTQYF	TGTGCCAGCAGCTTAGGTCAGCGGGGGGACACAGATACGCAGTATTTT	once	TRBV11-3	TRBJ2-3	TRBD2
CSASPYEQFF	TGCAGTGCTTCCCCATATGAGCAGTTCTTC	NA	TRBV20-1	TRBJ2-1	NA
CAWRGEVTEAFF	TGTGCCTGGAGGGGTGAGGTCACTGAAGCTTTCTTT	NA	TRBV30	TRBJ1-1	NA
CASSQDWGGETQYF	TGCGCCAGCAGCCAAGATTGGGGGGGTGAGACCCAGTACTTC	once	TRBV4-3	TRBJ2-5	TRBD2
CASKPPGQGPGNTIYF	TGTGCCAGTAAACCACCGGGACAGGGTCCTGGAAACACCATATATTTT	NA	TRBV19	TRBJ1-3	TRBD1
CASSKGRTTGYGNTIYF	TGTGCCAGCTCGAAGGGACGGACTACTGGATATGGAAACACCATATATTTT	NA	TRBV18	TRBJ1-3	NA
CASSREEVTEAFF	TGCGCCAGCAGCCGAGAAGAGGTCACTGAAGCTTTCTTT	NA	TRBV4-3	TRBJ1-1	NA
CASSSTGAYEQYF	TGCGCCAGCAGCTCGACAGGGGCCTACGAGCAGTACTTC	once	TRBV5-1	TRBJ2-7	TRBD1
CASRDRKNTEAFF	TGTGCCAGCAGGGACAGGAAGAACACTGAAGCTTTCTTT	NA	TRBV21-1	TRBJ1-1	NA
CASTATGGKVDEQYF	TGTGCCAGCACCGCAACAGGGGGTAAGGTCGACGAGCAGTACTTC	NA	TRBV7-2	TRBJ2-7	TRBD1
CASSSSGGYTEAFF	TGTGCCAGCAGCTCATCAGGGGGGTACACTGAAGCTTTCTTT	NA	TRBV11-2	TRBJ1-1	TRBD1
CASSIGQGRTEAFF	TGTGCCAGCAGCATCGGACAGGGAAGGACTGAAGCTTTCTTT	NA	TRBV6-6	TRBJ1-1	TRBD1
CASSASGTSGGLVSYNEQFF	TGTGCCAGCAGCGCGTCCGGGACTAGCGGGGGGTTGGTTTCCTACAATGAGCAGTTCTTC	NA	TRBV9	TRBJ2-1	TRBD2